These T cell receptor beta chains were read from a single sample in a study of beta chain features in type 1 diabetes. Generated by immunoSEQ multiplex PCR, the TCRdb table keeps only in-frame clones and is missing some. The sample yields about 660,000 clones, about an eighth seen once. Sequencing was carried out using naive CD4+ T cells from blood. All receptors come from a man younger than 35 with type 1 diabetes. The CDR3 runs from the conserved cysteine through the conserved F or W. D genes are given only for firm matches. Part of the rows lack a size; the others show once, few, many or a class for expanded clones.

CDR3 protein	CDR3 DNA	J gene	V gene	D gene	clone size
CASSIQGSGANVLTF	TGTGCCAGTAGTATACAGGGGTCCGGGGCCAACGTCCTGACTTTC	TRBJ2-6	TRBV19	.	few
CASNRVGNSPLHF	TGTGCCAGCAACAGGGTGGGTAATTCACCCCTCCACTTT	TRBJ1-6	TRBV25-1	.	few
CASSSHRVYNSPLHF	TGTGCCAGCAGTTCCCACAGAGTCTATAATTCACCCCTCCACTTT	TRBJ1-6	TRBV6-5	.	few
CAWSLPTGLGNSPLHF	TGTGCCTGGAGTCTACCTACAGGGTTAGGAAATTCACCCCTCCACTTT	TRBJ1-6	TRBV30	.	.
CASSHLTGGSNQPQHF	TGTGCCAGCAGTCACCTAACAGGGGGTAGCAATCAGCCCCAGCATTTT	TRBJ1-5	TRBV6-6	TRBD1	.
CAWTSGTSGSVTDTQYF	TGTGCCTGGACCTCCGGGACTAGCGGGAGCGTCACAGATACGCAGTATTTT	TRBJ2-3	TRBV30	TRBD2	.
CASSFKGTDTQYF	TGTGCCAGCAGCTTCAAGGGCACAGATACGCAGTATTTT	TRBJ2-3	TRBV7-2	.	.
CASSFVGNEQFF	TGCGCCAGCAGCTTTGTGGGAAATGAGCAGTTCTTC	TRBJ2-1	TRBV5-1	.	few
CASSPRTGNYGYTF	TGTGCCAGCAGCCCACGGACAGGGAACTATGGCTACACCTTC	TRBJ1-2	TRBV7-8	TRBD1	few
CASSPGAGNQPQHF	TGTGCCAGCTCACCAGGGGCAGGCAATCAGCCCCAGCATTTT	TRBJ1-5	TRBV18	.	few
CASSFPRGAGRANVLTF	TGTGCCAGCAGCTTCCCCCGGGGGGCTGGCCGGGCCAACGTCCTGACTTTC	TRBJ2-6	TRBV11-2	.	.
CSGGGGGYEQYF	TGCAGTGGCGGGGGGGGTGGCTACGAGCAGTACTTC	TRBJ2-7	TRBV29-1	TRBD2	few
CASSGGQGRNTEAFF	TGTGCCAGCAGTGGGGGACAGGGCCGGAACACTGAAGCTTTCTTT	TRBJ1-1	TRBV25-1	TRBD1	.
CASSSLTGSYNEQFF	TGCGCCAGCAGCTCATTAACAGGGTCCTACAATGAGCAGTTCTTC	TRBJ2-1	TRBV5-1	.	.
CASSLEGRETQYF	TGCGCCAGCAGCTTGGAGGGTAGAGAGACCCAGTACTTC	TRBJ2-5	TRBV5-1	.	.
CASSVALAGDADTQYF	TGTGCCAGCAGCGTAGCCCTAGCGGGGGACGCAGATACGCAGTATTTT	TRBJ2-3	TRBV9	TRBD2	few
CASSQDAGASDAKNIQYF	TGCGCCAGCAGCCAAGATGCGGGGGCCTCGGATGCCAAAAACATTCAGTACTTC	TRBJ2-4	TRBV4-1	.	.
CASSLGGPRTDTQYF	TGTGCCAGCAGCTTGGGGGGCCCAAGGACCGATACGCAGTATTTT	TRBJ2-3	TRBV5-4	.	few
CASSPRTSSGTDTQYF	TGTGCCAGCAGCCCCCGGACGAGCTCTGGCACAGATACGCAGTATTTT	TRBJ2-3	TRBV9	.	.
CASSLNAGGNTYEQYF	TGTGCCAGCAGCTTAAATGCGGGCGGCAACACCTACGAGCAGTACTTC	TRBJ2-7	TRBV7-2	.	few
CASSAGTREQYF	TGCGCCAGCAGCGCCGGGACACGCGAGCAGTACTTC	TRBJ2-7	TRBV5-1	.	.
CSGKFLNTEAFF	TGCAGCGGCAAATTTCTGAACACTGAAGCTTTCTTT	TRBJ1-1	TRBV29-1	.	few
CASGLYAGGSYNEQFF	TGTGCTAGTGGTTTGTACGCGGGGGGCTCCTACAATGAGCAGTTCTTC	TRBJ2-1	TRBV12-5	TRBD2	.
CASSERLAQGNEQFF	TGTGCCAGCAGCGAACGACTAGCACAAGGGAATGAGCAGTTCTTC	TRBJ2-1	TRBV9	TRBD2	few
CASSPYEELFF	TGTGCCAGCAGCCCGTACGAGGAGCTGTTTTTT	TRBJ2-2	TRBV6-6	.	few
CASSLGQNLNYGYTF	TGTGCCAGCAGCTTGGGCCAAAACCTCAACTATGGCTACACCTTC	TRBJ1-2	TRBV5-4	.	.
CASRLDRGHYGYTF	TGTGCCAGCAGACTGGACAGGGGACACTATGGCTACACCTTC	TRBJ1-2	TRBV2	TRBD1	.
CASRGQTGTYEQYF	TGTGCCAGCAGAGGGCAAACAGGGACCTACGAGCAGTACTTC	TRBJ2-7	TRBV2	.	few
CASSAGVLSYEQYF	TGCGCCAGCAGCGCCGGGGTACTTTCCTACGAGCAGTACTTC	TRBJ2-7	TRBV5-1	.	few
CASSLLAGVEDTQYF	TGTGCCAGCAGTCTACTAGCGGGAGTGGAAGATACGCAGTATTTT	TRBJ2-3	TRBV7-9	TRBD2	.
CASSMPGTTNYGYTF	TGTGCCAGTAGTATGCCCGGGACAACGAACTATGGCTACACCTTC	TRBJ1-2	TRBV19	.	.
CAWSVRDRVRNSPLHF	TGTGCCTGGAGTGTAAGGGACAGGGTGAGGAATTCACCCCTCCACTTT	TRBJ1-6	TRBV30	TRBD1	.
CSVSHRGTEAFF	TGCAGCGTCTCTCACAGGGGCACTGAAGCTTTCTTT	TRBJ1-1	TRBV29-1	TRBD1	.
CASSAGTETNEKLFF	TGTGCCAGCAGCGCTGGGACAGAAACTAATGAAAAACTGTTTTTT	TRBJ1-4	TRBV5-4	TRBD1	.
CASSEYEQGGNYGYTF	TGTGCCAGCAGTGAATATGAACAGGGAGGCAACTATGGCTACACCTTC	TRBJ1-2	TRBV25-1	.	few
CASSLVGESGANVLTF	TGTGCCAGCAGCTTAGTCGGGGAATCTGGGGCCAACGTCCTGACTTTC	TRBJ2-6	TRBV11-1	.	few
CASSQARTGLRYEKLFF	TGTGCCAGCAGCCAAGCCAGAACAGGGCTCCGCTATGAAAAACTGTTTTTT	TRBJ1-4	TRBV4-2	.	.
CASSDEGGNIQYF	TGTGCCAGCAGCGATGAGGGGGGGAACATTCAGTACTTC	TRBJ2-4	TRBV2	.	.
CASSQDERVGGELFF	TGTGCCAGCAGCCAAGATGAAAGGGTCGGCGGGGAGCTGTTTTTT	TRBJ2-2	TRBV14	.	few
CASSSGTETYEQYF	TGTGCCAGCAGCTCCGGGACGGAAACCTACGAGCAGTACTTC	TRBJ2-7	TRBV7-2	.	.
CASSILQNTEAFF	TGCGCCAGCAGCATTCTACAGAACACTGAAGCTTTCTTT	TRBJ1-1	TRBV5-1	.	.
CASSLTWASYNEQFF	TGTGCCAGCAGCTTAACTTGGGCTTCCTACAATGAGCAGTTCTTC	TRBJ2-1	TRBV7-3	.	few
CASSFAGSSYNEQFF	TGTGCCAGCAGCTTCGCGGGGAGCTCCTACAATGAGCAGTTCTTC	TRBJ2-1	TRBV7-2	.	.
CAWSVWTGLNTEAFF	TGTGCCTGGAGTGTGTGGACAGGGCTGAACACTGAAGCTTTCTTT	TRBJ1-1	TRBV30	TRBD1	few
CASSPRGQENTEAFF	TGTGCCAGCTCACCAAGAGGGCAGGAGAACACTGAAGCTTTCTTT	TRBJ1-1	TRBV18	.	.
CASSTRPYEQYF	TGTGCCAGTAGTACCCGGCCCTACGAGCAGTACTTC	TRBJ2-7	TRBV19	.	few
CASKGGTSGANVLTF	TGTGCCAGCAAGGGGGGTACCTCTGGGGCCAACGTCCTGACTTTC	TRBJ2-6	TRBV9	.	.
CASSMLAGRRAGYTF	TGTGCCAGCAGCATGTTGGCAGGCCGACGGGCTGGCTACACCTTC	TRBJ1-2	TRBV7-2	.	few
CSVEENRVRYF	TGCAGCGTTGAAGAGAACAGGGTTAGGTACTTC	TRBJ2-7	TRBV29-1	.	.
CASSLELGLGSYEQYF	TGTGCCAGCAGCTTAGAACTGGGGCTCGGATCCTACGAGCAGTACTTC	TRBJ2-7	TRBV11-1	.	.
CASSLSGATGANVLTF	TGTGCCAGCAGCTTGTCCGGGGCTACTGGGGCCAACGTCCTGACTTTC	TRBJ2-6	TRBV5-8	.	.
CASSTRGTALKLEFF	TGTGCCAGTAGTACGAGAGGGACTGCCCTTAAACTGGAGTTCTTC	TRBJ2-1	TRBV19	.	few
CASSVGGNTIYF	TGTGCCAGCAGCGTAGGAGGGAACACCATATATTTT	TRBJ1-3	TRBV9	.	once
CASSVDRGNSPLHF	TGTGCCAGCAGCGTCGACAGGGGAAATTCACCCCTCCACTTT	TRBJ1-6	TRBV9	TRBD1	.
CASRALSANTEAFF	TGCGCCAGCAGAGCCCTTTCAGCGAACACTGAAGCTTTCTTT	TRBJ1-1	TRBV10-2	.	.
CASSARDQTEHF	TGTGCCAGCAGTGCCCGGGACCAAACGGAGCATTTT	TRBJ1-1	TRBV2	.	few
CAWAPSVHTQYF	TGTGCCTGGGCCCCCTCCGTCCATACGCAGTATTTT	TRBJ2-3	TRBV30	.	few
CASSPRDTDTQYF	TGTGCCAGCTCACCACGCGACACAGATACGCAGTATTTT	TRBJ2-3	TRBV18	.	.
CACHPNRSKNIQYF	TGTGCCTGCCATCCCAATAGATCCAAAAACATTCAGTACTTC	TRBJ2-4	TRBV30	.	few